The 21 T cell receptor beta chains listed next were all sequenced from one sample in a study of blood T cell repertoires in COVID-19. Only in-frame clones appear in the TCRdb table, and some are missing; sequencing was by immunoSEQ multiplex PCR. The repertoire has about 64,000 clones, around 83% of them found once; the top ten carry 5.6%. Sequenced sample: peripheral blood. Source of these receptors: a woman aged 55-70 years with acute or convalescent COVID-19.

The chain has TRBV6-5 and TRBJ2-2; unclear D gene. With 4 bases removed from V and 4 bases from J, the gap between germline ends came to 10 bases. CDR1 MNHEY and CDR2 SVGAGI come from the germline V gene. CDR3 length: 14 residues. The CDR3 spells CASSFRRFTGELFF. The CDR3 region has the DNA TGTGCCAGCAGTTTCCGCAGGTTCACCGGGGAGCTGTTTTTT.

The genes are TRBV7-2 and TRBJ1-1, with 8 bases that match TRBD1. J was trimmed by 5 bases and V by 1 base; bases with no gene match: 3. Germline V gene lookup returns CDR1 SGHTA and CDR2 FQGNSA. The CDR3 runs to 14 residues. The CDR3 DNA reads TGTGCCAGCAGCTTAGAGACAGGGGTGACTGAAGCTTTCTTT. This translates into CASSLETGVTEAFF.

This chain uses TRBV9 with TRBJ1-1; weak D call: TRBD1 (6 bases). The ends were cut back, 0 bases at V and 0 bases at J, with 9 bases in the middle. CDR1 and CDR2 from the germline V gene are SGDLS and YYNGEE. The CDR3 has 15 residues. The CDR3 nucleotides read TGTGCCAGCAGCGTAGGGGGGCATTTGAACACTGAAGCTTTCTTT. Translation gives CASSVGGHLNTEAFF.

This clone was seen ten or more times. This chain uses TRBV4-1 with TRBJ1-5; no reliable D call. The CDR3 spans 17 residues. The V gene's germline CDR1 is MGHRA and CDR2 YSYEKL. V lost 0 bases and J lost 0, with 12 bases in between. This CDR3 is CASSQDPTELSNQPQHF. In DNA form, the CDR3 reads TGCGCCAGCAGCCAAGATCCCACAGAACTTAGCAATCAGCCCCAGCATTTT.

The chain couples TRBV5-4 to TRBJ2-5, with 12 bases that match TRBD1. The J segment lost 5 bases and the V segment lost 4 bases, leaving 6 bases of the junction unmatched. This CDR3 spans 15 amino acids. The germline V gene has CDR1 SGHNT and CDR2 YYREEE (reference sequence). The CDR3 here is CASSDSGTGGETQYF. In nucleotides, the CDR3 is TGTGCCAGCAGCGATTCCGGGACAGGGGGCGAGACCCAGTACTTC.

This chain joins TRBV7-9 and TRBJ2-1; no definite D call. V gave up 8 bases and J gave up 5 bases, with 10 bases separating them. The CDR3 is 12 residues long. CDR1 is SEHNR, CDR2 FQNEAQ, per germline (reference sequence). In DNA form, the CDR3 reads TGTGCCAGCGCCCCTATGAACAATGAGCAGTTCTTC. Protein product: CASAPMNNEQFF.

The sample holds a few counts of this clone. The V and J genes are TRBV6-5 and TRBJ1-2; maybe TRBD1 (6 bases). The CDR3 totals 14 residues. CDR1 MNHEY and CDR2 SVGAGI come from the germline V gene. The V end was cut by 6 bases, the J end by 0 bases, with 11 bases between. The CDR3 spells CASSGQLPNYGYTF. The CDR3 DNA sequence: TGTGCCAGCAGCGGACAGCTTCCTAACTATGGCTACACCTTC.

The chain couples TRBV15 to TRBJ1-4; 7 nucleotides align to TRBD1. The CDR3 extends over 15 amino acids. Per germline, CDR1 LNHNV and CDR2 YYDKDF (reference sequence). Trimming removed 4 bases from V and 5 bases from J; junction bases left unmatched: 7. This CDR3 reads CATSNPGTVNEKLFF. DNA of the CDR3: TGTGCCACCAGCAACCCCGGGACAGTGAATGAAAAACTGTTTTTT.

This rearrangement joins TRBV7-2 to TRBJ2-3; no reliable D call. CDR1 SGHTA and CDR2 FQGNSA come from the germline V gene. This CDR3 has 14 residues. Trimming took 1 base from V and 7 from J, leaving 12 bases between them. CDR3 residues: CASSLVASSHTQYF. CDR3 nucleotide sequence: TGTGCCAGCAGCTTAGTGGCCAGTTCCCATACGCAGTATTTT.

The chain has TRBV7-9 and TRBJ2-3; TRBD2 matches at 9 bases. The CDR3 has 17 residues. V dropped 5 bases and J dropped 5; count of bases not matched to a gene: 14. Germline CDR1 reads SEHNR; CDR2 reads FQNEAQ (reference sequence). The DNA for the CDR3 is TGTGCCAGCAGCCCTACCGGGGCTAGCGGGGTTGGAGATACGCAGTATTTT. It is translated as CASSPTGASGVGDTQYF.

J is TRBJ1-2 and V is TRBV6-5; no reliable D call. CDR1 and CDR2 (germline): MNHEY, SVGAGI. V dropped 7 bases and J dropped 8 bases, with 14 bases sitting between them. The CDR3 contains 12 residues. The CDR3 DNA reads TGTGCCAGCACCCCGGGGAGGAAGGGCTACACCTTC. This translates into CASTPGRKGYTF.

The rearrangement uses TRBV30 and TRBJ2-1; 12 bases agree with TRBD2. This CDR3 comprises 15 residues. The J segment lost 10 bases and the V segment lost 0 bases, leaving 7 bases of the junction unmatched. The germline gives CDR1 GTSNPN, CDR2 SVGIG (reference sequence). Here the CDR3 DNA reads TGTGCCTGGAGTGTAGGACTAGCGGGGCAGAGGGAGCAGTTCTTC. Amino acid sequence: CAWSVGLAGQREQFF. Based on the CDR3 plus reference TRBV30 and TRBJ2-1, the full variable domain is SQTIHQWPATLVQPVGSPLSLECTVEGTSNPNLYWYRQAAGRGLQLLFYSVGIGQISSEVPQNLSASRPQDRQFILSSKKLLLSDSGFYLCAWSVGLAGQREQFFGPGTRLTVL.

This rearrangement joins TRBV10-3 to TRBJ1-1; 10 bases are shared with TRBD1. CDR3 length: 19 amino acids. Germline V gives CDR1 ENHRY, CDR2 SYGVKD. The J segment lost 2 bases and the V segment lost 6 bases, leaving 18 bases of the junction unmatched. DNA for the CDR3: TGTGCCATCAGGGACGGGACAGGGGAGCGTAGATTACGAAACACTGAAGCTTTCTTT. Protein sequence: CAIRDGTGERRLRNTEAFF.

This clone appeared a few times. The chain is built from TRBV5-5 and TRBJ1-4, with D hard to call. V gave up 1 base and J gave up 0 bases, with 19 bases separating them. CDR3 length equals 19 residues. The germline V gene encodes CDR1 SGHKS and CDR2 YYEKEE (reference sequence). For the CDR3, the DNA is TGTGCCAGCAGCTTGTCACCATCGGAGCGGAGTGCAACTAATGAAAAACTGTTTTTT. This codes for CASSLSPSERSATNEKLFF.

DNA for the CDR3: TGTGCCAGCAGTTCGGGACAGGGGGCGGGCTACGAGCAGTACTTC. Translated: CASSSGQGAGYEQYF. The rearrangement joins TRBV6-6 to TRBJ2-7, with TRBD1 identical over 12 bases. This CDR3 spans 15 amino acids. Trimming cost V 4 bases and J 3 bases; bases outside gene matches: 4. Germline loops: CDR1 MNHNY, CDR2 SVGAGI (reference sequence).

The CDR3 bases are TGCGCCAGCAGCTTGATGACAGGGGTCACTGAAGCTTTCTTT. Protein: CASSLMTGVTEAFF. The chain links TRBV5-1 to TRBJ1-1; 8 nucleotides line up with TRBD1. Trimming removed 1 base from V and 4 bases from J; junction bases left unmatched: 3. This CDR3 contains 14 residues. Per germline, CDR1 SGHRS and CDR2 YFSETQ.

This clone was counted a few times. This chain joins TRBV11-2 and TRBJ2-7; a weak D match, TRBD1 (6 bases). The CDR3 totals 13 residues. Germline CDR1 and CDR2: SGHAT and FQNNGV. V was pared by 0 bases and J by 6 bases, with 9 bases between. CDR3 loop: CASSLESGAEQYF. In nucleotides, the CDR3 is TGTGCCAGCAGCTTAGAGTCAGGGGCCGAGCAGTACTTC. The complete variable domain, with remaining parts taken from reference TRBV11-2 and TRBJ2-7, reads EAGVAQSPRYKIIEKRQSVAFWCNPISGHATLYWYQQILGQGPKLLIQFQNNGVVDDSQLPKDRFSAERLKGVDSTLKIQPAKLEDSAVYLCASSLESGAEQYFGPGTRLTVT.

The chain recombines TRBV27 with TRBJ2-2; D gene ambiguous. Per germline, CDR1 MNHEY and CDR2 SMNVEV (reference sequence). The CDR3 loop spans 17 amino acids. V lost 6 bases and J lost 0, with 17 bases in between. DNA of the CDR3: TGTGCCAGCAGCCACTACTTCGAGAGCGCGAACACCGGGGAGCTGTTTTTT. Translated, it gives CASSHYFESANTGELFF.

This chain uses TRBV7-9 with TRBJ2-5, with 9 bases that match TRBD2. Trimming cost V 1 base and J 6 bases; bases outside gene matches: 3. Germline V gives CDR1 SEHNR, CDR2 FQNEAQ (reference sequence). This CDR3 is 14 amino acids long. The chain's CDR3 is CASSLGGGAQTQYF. In DNA, the CDR3 is TGTGCCAGCAGCTTAGGCGGGGGGGCGCAGACCCAGTACTTC.

J is TRBJ2-6 and V is TRBV5-5, with 7 nucleotides matching TRBD2. Germline V gives CDR1 SGHKS, CDR2 YYEKEE (reference sequence). With V trimmed by 3 bases and J by 0 bases, 6 bases remained unmatched. There are 17 residues in the CDR3. CDR3 amino acids: CASSSMGGSSGANVLTF. The CDR3 DNA reads TGTGCCAGCAGCTCAATGGGGGGGAGCTCTGGGGCCAACGTCCTGACTTTC.

This sequence joins TRBV30 and TRBJ1-4, with 9 bases lining up with TRBD1. The CDR3 has 15 residues. CDR1 is GTSNPN and CDR2 is SVGIG in the germline V gene (reference sequence). Unmatched junction bases numbered 13, after V lost 7 bases and J lost 7 bases. For the CDR3, the DNA is TGTGCCTCCAGAGGCCCGACAGGGGGAAGTGAAAAACTGTTTTTT. Its translation: CASRGPTGGSEKLFF.